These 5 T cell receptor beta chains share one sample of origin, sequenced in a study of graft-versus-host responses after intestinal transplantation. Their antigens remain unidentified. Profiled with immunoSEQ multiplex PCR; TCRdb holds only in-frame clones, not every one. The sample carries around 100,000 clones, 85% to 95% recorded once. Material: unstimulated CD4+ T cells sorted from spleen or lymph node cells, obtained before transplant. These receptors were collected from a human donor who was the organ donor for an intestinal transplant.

The CDR3 nucleotides are TGCGCCAGCAGCCAAGATTGGTTAGCGGGGTCCTACGAGCAGTACTTC. This codes for CASSQDWLAGSYEQYF. The chain joins TRBV4-3 to TRBJ2-7, with 8 bases matching TRBD2. Germline loops: CDR1 LGHNA, CDR2 YSLEER. The ends lost 0 bases at V and 1 base at J; junction bases unmatched: 5. This CDR3 has 16 residues.

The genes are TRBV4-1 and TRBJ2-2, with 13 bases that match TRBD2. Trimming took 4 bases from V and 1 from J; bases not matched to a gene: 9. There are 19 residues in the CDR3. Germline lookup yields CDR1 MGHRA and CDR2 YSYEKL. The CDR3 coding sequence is TGCGCCAGCAGCCCAACAGGGACTAGCGGGATCATGAACACCGGGGAGCTGTTTTTT. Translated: CASSPTGTSGIMNTGELFF.

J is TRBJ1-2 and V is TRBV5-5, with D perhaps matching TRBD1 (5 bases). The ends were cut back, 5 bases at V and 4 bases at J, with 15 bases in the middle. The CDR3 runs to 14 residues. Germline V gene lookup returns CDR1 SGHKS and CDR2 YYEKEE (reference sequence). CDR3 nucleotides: TGTGCCAGCAGTTTCGGGACGGTCATCTATGGCTACACCTTC. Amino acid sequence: CASSFGTVIYGYTF. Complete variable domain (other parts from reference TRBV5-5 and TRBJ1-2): DAGVTQSPTHLIKTRGQQVTLRCSPISGHKSVSWYQQVLGQGPQFIFQYYEKEERGRGNFPDRFSARQFPNYSSELNVNALLLGDSALYLCASSFGTVIYGYTFGSGTRLTVV.

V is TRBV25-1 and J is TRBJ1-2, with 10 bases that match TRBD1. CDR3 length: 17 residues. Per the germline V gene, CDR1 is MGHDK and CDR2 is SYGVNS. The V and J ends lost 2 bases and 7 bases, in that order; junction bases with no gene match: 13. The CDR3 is CASSEGSLLGQGSGYTF. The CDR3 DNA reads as TGTGCCAGCAGTGAAGGATCGTTACTGGGACAGGGGAGTGGCTACACCTTC.

The CDR3: CASSPQTGDNQPQHF. The CDR3 DNA follows: TGTGCCAGCTCACCACAGACAGGGGACAATCAGCCCCAGCATTTT. This sequence joins TRBV18 and TRBJ1-5, with 8 bases aligning to TRBD1. The CDR3 runs to 15 residues. Trimming cost V 1 base and J 3 bases; bases outside gene matches: 2. Germline V gene lookup returns CDR1 KGHSH and CDR2 LQKENI.